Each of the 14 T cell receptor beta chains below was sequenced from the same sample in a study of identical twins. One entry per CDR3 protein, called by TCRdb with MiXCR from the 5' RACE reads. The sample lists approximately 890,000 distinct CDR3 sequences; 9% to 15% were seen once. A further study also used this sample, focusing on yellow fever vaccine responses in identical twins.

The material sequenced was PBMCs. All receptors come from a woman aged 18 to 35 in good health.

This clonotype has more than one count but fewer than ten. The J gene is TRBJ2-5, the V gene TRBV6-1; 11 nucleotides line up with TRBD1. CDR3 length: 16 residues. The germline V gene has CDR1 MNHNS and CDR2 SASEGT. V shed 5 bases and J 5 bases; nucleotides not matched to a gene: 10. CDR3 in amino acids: CASSTPRTGGWETQYF. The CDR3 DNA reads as TGTGCCAGCAGTACACCACGGACAGGGGGCTGGGAGACCCAGTACTTC.

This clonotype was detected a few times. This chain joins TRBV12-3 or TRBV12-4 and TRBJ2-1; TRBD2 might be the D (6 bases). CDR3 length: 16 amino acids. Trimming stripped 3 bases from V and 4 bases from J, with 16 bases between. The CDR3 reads CASSLEGVGPYNEQFF. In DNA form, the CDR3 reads TGTGCCAGCAGTTTGGAGGGAGTGGGACCTTACAATGAGCAGTTCTTC.

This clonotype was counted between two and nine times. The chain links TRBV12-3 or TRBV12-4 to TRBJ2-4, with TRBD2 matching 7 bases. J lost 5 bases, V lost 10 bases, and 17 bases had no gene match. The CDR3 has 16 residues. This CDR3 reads CATTIAGDAPQNIQYF. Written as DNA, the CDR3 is TGTGCCACTACTATAGCGGGCGACGCCCCCCAAAACATTCAGTACTTC.

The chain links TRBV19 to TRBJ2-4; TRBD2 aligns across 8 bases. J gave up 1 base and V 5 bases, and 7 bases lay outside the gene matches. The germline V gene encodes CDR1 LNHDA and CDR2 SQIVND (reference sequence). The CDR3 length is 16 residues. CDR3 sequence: CASSFVAGSAKNIQYF. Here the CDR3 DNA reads TGTGCCAGTAGTTTCGTAGCGGGAAGCGCCAAAAACATTCAGTACTTC.

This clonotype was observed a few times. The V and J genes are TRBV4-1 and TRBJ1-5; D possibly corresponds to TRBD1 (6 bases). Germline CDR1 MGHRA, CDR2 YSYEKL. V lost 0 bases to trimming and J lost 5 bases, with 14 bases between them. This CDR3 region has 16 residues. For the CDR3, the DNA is TGCGCCAGCAGCCAAGATCCCGACAGGTCGGATCAGCCCCAGCATTTT. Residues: CASSQDPDRSDQPQHF.

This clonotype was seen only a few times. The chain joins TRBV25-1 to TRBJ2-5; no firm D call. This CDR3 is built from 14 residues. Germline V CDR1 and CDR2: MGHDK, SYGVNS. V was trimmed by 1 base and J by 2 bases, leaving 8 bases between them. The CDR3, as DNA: TGTGCCAGCAGTGAATCTGACCTACAAGAGACCCAGTACTTC. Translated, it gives CASSESDLQETQYF.

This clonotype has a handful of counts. CDR3 region: CASRRGLTSSYEQYF. Written as DNA, the CDR3 is TGTGCCAGCAGAAGAGGACTCACTAGCTCCTACGAGCAGTACTTC. This rearrangement joins TRBV13 to TRBJ2-7, with a possible D match to TRBD2 (5 bases). Germline CDR1 PRHDT, CDR2 FYEKMQ (reference sequence). The CDR3 is made up of 15 amino acids. Between the trimmed V and J ends, which lost 6 bases and 0 bases, there was a span of 15 bases.

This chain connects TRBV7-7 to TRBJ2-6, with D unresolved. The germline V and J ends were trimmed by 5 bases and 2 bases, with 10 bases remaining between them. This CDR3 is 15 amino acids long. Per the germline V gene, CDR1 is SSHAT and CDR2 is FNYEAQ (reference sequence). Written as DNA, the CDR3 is TGTGCCAGCAGCCCCACCCTGACTGGGGCCAACGTCCTGACTTTC. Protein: CASSPTLTGANVLTF.

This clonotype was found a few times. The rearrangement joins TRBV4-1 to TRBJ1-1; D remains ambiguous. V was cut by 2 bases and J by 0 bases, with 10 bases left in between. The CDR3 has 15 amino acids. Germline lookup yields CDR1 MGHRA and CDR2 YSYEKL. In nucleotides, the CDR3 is TGCGCCAGCAGCCAACTACCGAGCATGAACACTGAAGCTTTCTTT. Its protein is CASSQLPSMNTEAFF.

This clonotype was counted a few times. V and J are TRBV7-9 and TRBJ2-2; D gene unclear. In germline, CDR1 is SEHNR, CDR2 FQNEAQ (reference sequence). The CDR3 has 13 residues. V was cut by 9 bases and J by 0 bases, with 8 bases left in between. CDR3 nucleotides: TGTGCCAGACATCTCCCGAACACCGGGGAGCTGTTTTTT. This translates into CARHLPNTGELFF.

In nucleotides, the CDR3 is TGTGCCGCCAGCGCGTCCGATCCTAGGGCTAACTATGGCTACACCTTC. This encodes CAASASDPRANYGYTF. The chain links TRBV10-3 to TRBJ1-2, with D hard to call. Germline lookup yields CDR1 ENHRY and CDR2 SYGVKD. The V end lost 11 bases, the J end lost 0 bases, and 22 bases lay between the germline ends. The length of the CDR3 is 16 residues.

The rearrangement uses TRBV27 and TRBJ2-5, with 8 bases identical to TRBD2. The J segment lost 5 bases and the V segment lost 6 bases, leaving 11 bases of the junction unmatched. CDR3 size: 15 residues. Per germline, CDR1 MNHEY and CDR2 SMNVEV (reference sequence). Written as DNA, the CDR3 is TGTGCCAGCAGCATCAGCGGGAGAGCTGGGGAGACCCAGTACTTC. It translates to CASSISGRAGETQYF.

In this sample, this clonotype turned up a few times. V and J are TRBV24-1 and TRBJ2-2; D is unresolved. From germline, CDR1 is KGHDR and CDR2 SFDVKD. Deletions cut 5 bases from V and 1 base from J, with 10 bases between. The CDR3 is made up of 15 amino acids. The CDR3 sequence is CATSGRTLNTGELFF. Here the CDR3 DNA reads TGTGCCACCAGTGGACGGACGTTGAACACCGGGGAGCTGTTTTTT.

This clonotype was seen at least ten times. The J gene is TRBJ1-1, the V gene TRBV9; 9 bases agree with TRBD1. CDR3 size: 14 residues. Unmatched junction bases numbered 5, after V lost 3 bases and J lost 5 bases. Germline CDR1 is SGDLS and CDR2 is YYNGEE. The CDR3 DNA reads TGTGCCAGCAGCGCAGCTGGGACAGGGACTGAAGCTTTCTTT. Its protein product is CASSAAGTGTEAFF.